The rows below give T cell receptor beta chains drawn from one sample of a study of radiotherapy plus CTLA-4 blockade in lung cancer. Assay: immunoSEQ multiplex PCR; the TCRdb copy retains only in-frame clones and omits some. Found here are tens of thousands of clones, roughly 85% of them singletons; the top ten hold 0.84%. The sample consisted of peripheral blood, taken from a patient treated with radiotherapy plus ipilimumab. The receptor set was obtained from a human donor with non-small cell lung cancer who had stable disease on radiotherapy plus ipilimumab. CDR3s include the opening cysteine and the closing phenylalanine or tryptophan. Each record gives: D gene, J gene, V gene, clone size, CDR3 DNA, CDR3 protein. The D gene is left open where the match is weak. Not all rows give a size; the values are once, few, many and, for expanded clones, a class.

. TRBJ2-5 TRBV5-4 . TGTGCCAGCAGCTTGTTTATGGTTCGCGAGACCCAGTACTTC CASSLFMVRETQYF
TRBD2 TRBJ2-1 TRBV25-1 . TGTGCCAGCAGTGAATGGACTAGCGCTAATGAGCAGTTCTTC CASSEWTSANEQFF
. TRBJ1-2 TRBV5-4 . TGTGCCAGCAGCTTGGACCAGGGAGACCCTGGCTACACCTTC CASSLDQGDPGYTF
. TRBJ1-1 TRBV28 . TGTGCCAGCAGTTTAATCCGGGCGACGAACACTGAAGCTTTCTTT CASSLIRATNTEAFF
. TRBJ1-3 TRBV9 . TGTGCCAGCAGCGTAGATCATCTGGGGATCTCTGGAAACACCATATATTTT CASSVDHLGISGNTIYF
TRBD2 TRBJ2-7 TRBV14 . TGTGCCAGCAGCCAAGATAGAGGGGCTAGCGGGGCGAGTAGCTACGAGCAGTACTTC CASSQDRGASGASSYEQYF
TRBD2 TRBJ2-7 TRBV5-1 . TGCGCCAGCAGCACGCGGACTAGCGGGATGGCCTACGAGCAGTACTTC CASSTRTSGMAYEQYF
. TRBJ1-3 TRBV6-1 . TGTGCCAGCAGTGAAGCAGGAACCCTAAACACCATATATTTT CASSEAGTLNTIYF
TRBD1 TRBJ1-6 TRBV7-2 . TGTGCCAGCAACCAGGACAGGGTTGGTAAGGCCCTCCACTTT CASNQDRVGKALHF
. TRBJ1-5 TRBV6-1 . TGTGCCAGCAGTGAAGCACAGAGCAATCAGCCCCAGCATTTT CASSEAQSNQPQHF
. TRBJ2-1 TRBV18 . TGTGCCAGCTCACCACCAAACTCCCATTACAATGAGCAGTTCTTC CASSPPNSHYNEQFF
. TRBJ2-3 TRBV7-9 . TGTGCCAGCATTGAAAGGACAGATACGCAGTATTTT CASIERTDTQYF
TRBD1 TRBJ2-7 TRBV11-1 . TGTGCCAGCAGCTTATCCCGGGACAGAAAGTCCGAGCAGTACTTC CASSLSRDRKSEQYF
. TRBJ1-1 TRBV10-3 few TGTGCCATCGGGGGCCGAAGGGTGACTGAAGCTTTCTTT CAIGGRRVTEAFF
. TRBJ1-1 TRBV6-1 . TGTGCCAGCAGTGAGTATCTGGGGAACACTGAAGCTTTCTTT CASSEYLGNTEAFF
. TRBJ2-6 TRBV11-2 . TGTGCCAGCAGCTTTGATAACTCTGGGGCCAACGTCCTGACTTTC CASSFDNSGANVLTF
. TRBJ1-5 TRBV5-8 . TGTGCCAGCAGCTTGCCAGGGGATTATAGCAATCAGCCCCAGCATTTT CASSLPGDYSNQPQHF
. TRBJ2-7 TRBV5-4 . TGTGCCAGCAGCTTGGGACGGGACGAGCAGTACTTC CASSLGRDEQYF
TRBD1 TRBJ1-2 TRBV14 . TGTGCCAGCAGTCGACAGGGGAGAGGCTATGGCTACACCTTC CASSRQGRGYGYTF
TRBD2 TRBJ2-5 TRBV15 . TGTGCCACCAGGGTACCCGGGACTAGCGGACAAGAGACCCAGTACTTC CATRVPGTSGQETQYF
. TRBJ2-3 TRBV9 . TGTGCCAGCAGCGTAAAAACCGGGGATACGCAGTATTTT CASSVKTGDTQYF
. TRBJ1-1 TRBV6-6 . TGTGCCAGCAGTTACTTGAGGCCCACTTCGAACACTGAAGCTTTCTTT CASSYLRPTSNTEAFF
TRBD2 TRBJ2-1 TRBV5-4 few TGTGCCAGCAGCTGGACGACTAGCGGGGGCCTCCTCTCCTACAATGAGCAGTTCTTC CASSWTTSGGLLSYNEQFF
. TRBJ2-3 TRBV2 . TGTGCCAGCAGTGACGAGGCGCCCCCAGATACGCAGTATTTT CASSDEAPPDTQYF
TRBD1 TRBJ1-2 TRBV7-9 . TGTGCCAGCAGCTTAGCTTCCGGACAGGGGGCGTATGGCTACACCTTC CASSLASGQGAYGYTF
. TRBJ1-2 TRBV2 once TGTGCCAGCACCCGGGACGGCGACTATGGCTACACCTTC CASTRDGDYGYTF
. TRBJ2-7 TRBV4-2 . TGTGCCAGCAGCCAAGATTGGCAGGGGACCTCCTACGAGCAGTACTTC CASSQDWQGTSYEQYF
. TRBJ1-1 TRBV6-1 . TGTGCCAGCAGGTCCGAGGGTCACACTGAAGCTTTCTTT CASRSEGHTEAFF
. TRBJ1-4 TRBV18 . TGTGCCAGCTCACCAGGGCAGTTGAAACTGTTTTTT CASSPGQLKLFF
TRBD1 TRBJ2-7 TRBV18 . TGTGCCAGCTCACCGGCCGGACAGGGCCTCTCCTACGAGCAGTACTTC CASSPAGQGLSYEQYF
TRBD1 TRBJ1-5 TRBV2 . TGTGCCAGCAGTTCTACAGGGGTCCCACAGCCCCAGCATTTT CASSSTGVPQPQHF
. TRBJ2-5 TRBV7-7 . TGTGCCAGCAGCCCGTCGGGGCGGGTCCAAGAGACCCAGTACTTC CASSPSGRVQETQYF
TRBD2 TRBJ2-1 TRBV5-4 few TGTGCCAGCAGCTTCAGCGGGAGTTCCGATGAGCAGTTCTTC CASSFSGSSDEQFF
. TRBJ2-7 TRBV30 once TGTGCCTGGAGGGGGGCGGGGGCCAGCTCCTACGAGCAGTACTTC CAWRGAGASSYEQYF
. TRBJ2-5 TRBV18 . TGTGCCAGCTCAGCACTCCAAGAGACCCAGTACTTC CASSALQETQYF
. TRBJ1-5 TRBV28 few TGTGCCAGCAGTTACAGCAATCAGCCCCAGCATTTT CASSYSNQPQHF
. TRBJ1-2 TRBV9 . TGTGCCAGCAGCGTCGACCAGATAGGGTCTAACTATGGCTACACCTTC CASSVDQIGSNYGYTF
TRBD1 TRBJ1-5 TRBV7-3 . TGTGCCAGCAGCGGGACAGGGAGAAGCAATCAGCCCCAGCATTTT CASSGTGRSNQPQHF
TRBD1 TRBJ1-6 TRBV6-5 . TGTGCCAGCCCACGGACAGGGAATTCACCCCTCCACTTT CASPRTGNSPLHF
TRBD2 TRBJ2-2 TRBV9 . TGTGCCAGCAGCGCCTTGGGGCTAGCGGGATTCGGGGAGCTGTTTTTT CASSALGLAGFGELFF
. TRBJ2-3 TRBV6-1 once TGTGCCAGCAGGAGTACGTTTCCAGATACGCAGTATTTT CASRSTFPDTQYF
. TRBJ2-1 TRBV27 . TGTGCCAGCAGTGGCCGGGACGCGATGCACTACAATGAGCAGTTCTTC CASSGRDAMHYNEQFF
. TRBJ1-2 TRBV7-2 . TGTGCCAGCAGCTTCCCTAACTATGGCTACACCTTC CASSFPNYGYTF
. TRBJ1-5 TRBV6-6 . TGTGCCAGCGGGGATAGTAGCAATCAGCCCCAGCATTTT CASGDSSNQPQHF
. TRBJ1-3 TRBV5-1 . TGCGCCAGCAGATCAGATGCCTCTGGAAACACCATATATTTT CASRSDASGNTIYF
. TRBJ1-1 TRBV9 . TGTGCCAGCAGCCCAGGACAGTTGAACACTGAAGCTTTCTTT CASSPGQLNTEAFF
TRBD2 TRBJ2-7 TRBV18 once TGTGCCAGCTCAGAAGGACTAGCGGCGGGAGACTACGAGCAGTACTTC CASSEGLAAGDYEQYF
. TRBJ1-2 TRBV27 . TGTGCCAGCACCGCTCCCCATGGGGGGACTCCTTATGGCTACACCTTC CASTAPHGGTPYGYTF
. TRBJ2-1 TRBV11-2 . TGTGCCAGCAGCTTCAGTGATAGCTCCTACAATGAGCAGTTCTTC CASSFSDSSYNEQFF
. TRBJ2-7 TRBV6-1 . TGTGCCAGCAGAGAAACCTACGAGCAGTACTTC CASRETYEQYF
TRBD1 TRBJ1-4 TRBV28 . TGTGCCAGCAGCTCAGGGGGCCCGGCTAATGAAAAACTGTTTTTT CASSSGGPANEKLFF
. TRBJ1-1 TRBV6-1 . TGTGCCAGCAGTGAGACAGTGAACACTGAAGCTTCCTTT CASSETVNTEASF
TRBD1 TRBJ1-1 TRBV5-1 . TGCGCCAGCAGCGTAGGACAGGGCGAAGCTTTCTTT CASSVGQGEAFF
TRBD1 TRBJ1-2 TRBV7-2 . TGTGCCAGCAGCACGACAGGGGGCGGGTATGGCTACACCTTC CASSTTGGGYGYTF
. TRBJ1-6 TRBV28 few TGTGCCAGCAGATTGGTCAGAAACTCACCCCTCCACTTT CASRLVRNSPLHF
TRBD2 TRBJ2-5 TRBV7-2 . TGTGCCAGCAGCTTAGGGACTAGGGAGACCCAGTACTTC CASSLGTRETQYF
. TRBJ2-5 TRBV4-1 few TGCGCCAGCAGCCGATCTATTATAGAGACCCAGTACTTC CASSRSIIETQYF
TRBD1 TRBJ1-5 TRBV18 . TGTGCCAGCTCACCAGGGACAGGGGGCAATCAGCCCCAGCATTTT CASSPGTGGNQPQHF